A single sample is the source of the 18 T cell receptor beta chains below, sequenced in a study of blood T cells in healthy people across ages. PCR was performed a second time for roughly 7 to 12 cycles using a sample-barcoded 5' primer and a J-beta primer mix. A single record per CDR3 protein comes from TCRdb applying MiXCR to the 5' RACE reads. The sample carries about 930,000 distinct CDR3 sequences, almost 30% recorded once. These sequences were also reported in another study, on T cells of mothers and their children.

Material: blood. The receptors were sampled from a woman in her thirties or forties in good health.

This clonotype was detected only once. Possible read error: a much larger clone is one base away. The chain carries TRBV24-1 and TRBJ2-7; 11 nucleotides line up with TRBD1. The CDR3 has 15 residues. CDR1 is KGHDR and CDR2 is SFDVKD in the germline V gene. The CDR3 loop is CATGDGTGGSYEQYF. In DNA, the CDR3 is TGTGCCACCGGTGACGGGACAGGGGGCTCCTACGAGCAGTACTTC.

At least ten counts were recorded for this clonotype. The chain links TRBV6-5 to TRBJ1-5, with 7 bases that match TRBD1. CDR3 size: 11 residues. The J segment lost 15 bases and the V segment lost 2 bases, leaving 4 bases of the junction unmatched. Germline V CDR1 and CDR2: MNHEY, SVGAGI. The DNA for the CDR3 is TGTGCCAGCAGTTACAGGGGGCGGTGGCATTTT. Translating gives CASSYRGRWHF.

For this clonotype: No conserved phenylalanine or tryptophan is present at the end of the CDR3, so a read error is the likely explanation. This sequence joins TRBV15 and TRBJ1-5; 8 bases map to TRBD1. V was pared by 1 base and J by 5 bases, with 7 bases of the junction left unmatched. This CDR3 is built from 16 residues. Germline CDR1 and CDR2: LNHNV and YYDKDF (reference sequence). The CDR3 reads CATSRGLQGGYQPQHL. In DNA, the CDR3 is TGTGCCACCAGCAGAGGCCTACAGGGGGGATATCAGCCCCAGCATCTT.

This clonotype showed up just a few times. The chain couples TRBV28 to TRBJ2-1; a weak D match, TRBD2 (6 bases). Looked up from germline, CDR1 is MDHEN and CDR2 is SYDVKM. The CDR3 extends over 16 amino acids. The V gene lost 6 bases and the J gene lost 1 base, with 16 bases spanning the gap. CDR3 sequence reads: CASRSIGGRSYNEQFF. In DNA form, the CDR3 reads TGTGCCAGCAGGTCAATCGGGGGAAGGTCCTACAATGAGCAGTTCTTC.

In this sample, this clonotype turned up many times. The CDR3 spells CASSLTRWLAGDQETQYF. In DNA form, the CDR3 reads TGTGCCAGCAGCTTAACCAGATGGCTAGCGGGGGATCAAGAGACCCAGTACTTC. The chain recombines TRBV7-8 with TRBJ2-5, with 10 bases matching TRBD2. Germline V gene sequence: CDR1 SGHVS, CDR2 FQNEAQ. With 2 bases clipped from V and 2 bases from J, the junction kept 11 bases outside the gene matches. This CDR3 contains 18 residues.

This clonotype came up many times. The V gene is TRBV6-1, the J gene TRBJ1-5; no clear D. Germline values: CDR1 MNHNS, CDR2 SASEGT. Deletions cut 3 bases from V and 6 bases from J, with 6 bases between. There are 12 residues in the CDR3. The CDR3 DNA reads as TGTGCCAGCAGTGAGGCGTTTCAGCCCCAGCATTTT. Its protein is CASSEAFQPQHF.

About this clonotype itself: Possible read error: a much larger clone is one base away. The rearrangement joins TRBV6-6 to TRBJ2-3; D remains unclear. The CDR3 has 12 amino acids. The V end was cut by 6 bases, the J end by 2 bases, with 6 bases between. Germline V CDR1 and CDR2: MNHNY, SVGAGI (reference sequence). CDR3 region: CASRGNTDTQYF. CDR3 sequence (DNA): TGTGCCAGCAGGGGAAACACAGATACGCAGTATTTT.

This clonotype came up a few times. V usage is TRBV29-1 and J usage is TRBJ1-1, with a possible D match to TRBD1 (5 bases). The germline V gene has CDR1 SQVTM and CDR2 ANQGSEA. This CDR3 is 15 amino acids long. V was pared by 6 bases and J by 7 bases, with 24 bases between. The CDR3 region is CSVSQRVGGVGEAFF. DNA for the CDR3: TGCAGCGTCTCACAGAGGGTCGGGGGGGTCGGTGAAGCTTTCTTT.

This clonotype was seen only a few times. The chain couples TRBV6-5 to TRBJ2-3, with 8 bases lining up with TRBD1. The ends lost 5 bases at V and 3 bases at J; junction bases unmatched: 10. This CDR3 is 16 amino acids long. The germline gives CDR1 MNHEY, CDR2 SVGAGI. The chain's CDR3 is CASSSADRVRTDTQYF. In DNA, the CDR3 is TGTGCCAGCAGTAGCGCGGACAGGGTACGGACAGATACGCAGTATTTT.

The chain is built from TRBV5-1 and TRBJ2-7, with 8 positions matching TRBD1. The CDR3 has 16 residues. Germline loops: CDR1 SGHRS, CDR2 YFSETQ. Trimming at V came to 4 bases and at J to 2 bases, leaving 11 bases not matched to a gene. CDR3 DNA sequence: TGCGCCAGCAGCACCCCTACAGGGGGAGTCCCCTACGAGCAGTACTTC. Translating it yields CASSTPTGGVPYEQYF.

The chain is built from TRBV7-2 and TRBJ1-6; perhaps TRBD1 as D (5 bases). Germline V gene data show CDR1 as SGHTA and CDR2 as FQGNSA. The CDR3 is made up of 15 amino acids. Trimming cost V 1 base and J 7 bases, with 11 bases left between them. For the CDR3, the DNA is TGTGCCAGCAGCTTAGTCAGGGTCGGAAATTCACCCCTCCACTTT. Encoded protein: CASSLVRVGNSPLHF.

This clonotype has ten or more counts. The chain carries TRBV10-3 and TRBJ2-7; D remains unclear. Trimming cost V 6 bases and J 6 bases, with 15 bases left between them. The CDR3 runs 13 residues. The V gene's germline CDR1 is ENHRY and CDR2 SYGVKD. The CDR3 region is CAISHDNSGEQYF. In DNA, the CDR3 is TGTGCCATCAGCCATGACAATTCTGGCGAGCAGTACTTC.

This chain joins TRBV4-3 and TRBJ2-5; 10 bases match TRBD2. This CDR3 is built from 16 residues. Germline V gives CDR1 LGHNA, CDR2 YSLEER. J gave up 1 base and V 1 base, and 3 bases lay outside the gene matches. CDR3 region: CASSQGTSGFQETQYF. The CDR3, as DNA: TGCGCCAGCAGCCAAGGGACTAGCGGTTTCCAAGAGACCCAGTACTTC.

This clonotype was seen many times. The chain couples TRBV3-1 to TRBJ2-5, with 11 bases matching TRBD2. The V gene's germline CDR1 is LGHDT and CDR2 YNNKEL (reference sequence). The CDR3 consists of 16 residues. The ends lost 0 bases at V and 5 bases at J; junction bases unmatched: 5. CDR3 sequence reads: CASSQDVAGGLETQYF. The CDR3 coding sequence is TGTGCCAGCAGCCAAGATGTAGCGGGGGGGCTGGAGACCCAGTACTTC.

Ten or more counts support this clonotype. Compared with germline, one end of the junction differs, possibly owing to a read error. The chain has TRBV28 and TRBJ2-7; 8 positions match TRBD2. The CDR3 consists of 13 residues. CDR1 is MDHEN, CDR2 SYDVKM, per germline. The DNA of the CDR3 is TGTGCCAGCACTTTAGCGGGAACCTACGAGCAGTACTTC. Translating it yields CASTLAGTYEQYF.

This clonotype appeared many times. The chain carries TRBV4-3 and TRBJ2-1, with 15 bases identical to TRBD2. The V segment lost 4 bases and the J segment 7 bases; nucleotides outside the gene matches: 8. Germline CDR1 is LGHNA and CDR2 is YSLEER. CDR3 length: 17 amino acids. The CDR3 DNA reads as TGCGCCAGCAGCCGAAACCTTGGACTAGCGGGGGGGAATGAGCAGTTCTTC. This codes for CASSRNLGLAGGNEQFF.

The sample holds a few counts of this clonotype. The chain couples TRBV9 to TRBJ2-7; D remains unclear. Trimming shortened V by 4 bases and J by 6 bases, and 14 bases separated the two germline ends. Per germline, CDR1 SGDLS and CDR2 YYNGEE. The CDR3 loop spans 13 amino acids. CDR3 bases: TGTGCCAGCAGCTCCCCAAGGGCGGCCGAGCAGTACTTC. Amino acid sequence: CASSSPRAAEQYF.

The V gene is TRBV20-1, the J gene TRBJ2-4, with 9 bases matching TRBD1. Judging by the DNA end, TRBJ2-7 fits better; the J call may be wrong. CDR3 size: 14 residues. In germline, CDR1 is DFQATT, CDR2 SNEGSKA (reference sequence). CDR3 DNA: TGCAGTGCTACCGACAGGGGGGAGGGCTACGAGCAGTACTTC. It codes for CSATDRGEGYEQYF.